This note documents a single T cell receptor (beta chain) sequence. Trimming cost V 8 bases and J 8 bases; bases outside gene matches: 7. The germline CDR1 and CDR2 sequences are WNHNN and SYGVQD (reference sequence). This CDR3 is built from 14 residues. This table comes from immunoSEQ multiplex PCR, and its TCRdb copy is limited to in-frame clones, with some not included. The sample has 35,000 to 55,000 clones; 82% are singletons. The sample originates from a study of PD-L1 blockade in urothelial cancer. Study summary: The year 2014 saw patients start atezolizumab, 1,200 mg intravenously every 3 weeks. Men with urothelial cancer arising in the bladder made up about nine tenths of the roughly 29 patients.

The time point is: peripheral blood 6 weeks after treatment start. The gene calls are TRBV10-1 and TRBJ1-4, with 11 bases matching TRBD1. This receptor was identified in a man between 60 and 75 years old with urothelial cancer. Specimen: PBMCs, collected around atezolizumab (anti-PD-L1) treatment. The CDR3 DNA is TGCGCCAGCGAGCCGGGACAGGGGGAGGAAAAACTGTTTTTT. Its protein product is CASEPGQGEEKLFF.